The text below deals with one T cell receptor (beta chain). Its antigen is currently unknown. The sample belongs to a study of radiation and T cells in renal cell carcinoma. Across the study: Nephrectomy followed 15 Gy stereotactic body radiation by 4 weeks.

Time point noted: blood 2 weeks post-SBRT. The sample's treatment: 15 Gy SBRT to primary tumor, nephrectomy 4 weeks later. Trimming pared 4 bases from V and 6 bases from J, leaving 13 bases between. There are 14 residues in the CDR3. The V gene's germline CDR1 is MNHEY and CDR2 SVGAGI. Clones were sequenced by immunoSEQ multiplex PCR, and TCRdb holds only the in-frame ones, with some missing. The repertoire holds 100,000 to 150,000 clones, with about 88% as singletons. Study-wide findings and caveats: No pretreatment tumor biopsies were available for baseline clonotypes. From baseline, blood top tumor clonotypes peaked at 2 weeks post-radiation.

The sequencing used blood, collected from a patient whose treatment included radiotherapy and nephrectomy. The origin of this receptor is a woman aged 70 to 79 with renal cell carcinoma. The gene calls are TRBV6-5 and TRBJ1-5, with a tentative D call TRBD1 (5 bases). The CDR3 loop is CASSSGRGGQPQHF. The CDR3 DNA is TGTGCCAGCAGTTCAGGGAGAGGAGGTCAGCCCCAGCATTTT.